The source of this T cell receptor (beta chain) is a study of HIV-infected patients and healthy controls. This clonotype appeared many times. Whole blood was used without fractionation, so all unsorted peripheral T cells were included. About 550 ng RNA was reverse transcribed with alpha and beta constant-region primers. Separate chain-specific third strand synthesis with multiplexing indices produced the alpha and beta libraries. A single record per CDR3 protein comes from TCRdb applying MiXCR to the 5' RACE reads. The sample lists about 16,000 distinct CDR3 sequences, roughly 9% occurring once. Trimming took 7 bases from V and 6 from J, leaving 25 bases between them. Germline lookup yields CDR1 SGHAT and CDR2 FQNNGV. The CDR3 has 16 amino acids.

The sequence came from an adult in good health. The sample consisted of blood. The genes are TRBV11-2 and TRBJ2-7, with D possibly matching TRBD2 (7 bases). CDR3 DNA sequence: TGTGCCAGCACACTAACCGGGGGGCTAGGGGCTGGCGAGCAGTACTTC. Its protein is CASTLTGGLGAGEQYF.